These 10 T cell receptor beta chains originate from one sample sequenced in a study of low-dose radiotherapy and immunotherapy resistance in tumors. The time point was: after trial treatment. The treatment denotes: LDRT plus nivolumab, ipilimumab, low-dose cyclophosphamide and aspirin (RACIN trial). TRAV- and TRBV-specific primers primed first-strand cDNA, covering alpha and beta chains. With a constant-region primer and a V-primer adapter, TCRs were subjected to approximately 21 PCR cycles of amplification. From the reads, TCRdb called clonotypes with MiXCR, one entry per CDR3 protein. Here the sample spans approximately 80,000 distinct CDR3 sequences, roughly 17% being singletons. The material sequenced was PBMCs, taken after low-dose radiotherapy plus immunotherapy. These receptors were taken from a male donor with prostate cancer.

In this sample, this clonotype turned up many times. The V and J genes are TRBV20-1 and TRBJ2-3; the D is unclear. V was clipped by 3 bases and J by 5 bases, with 12 bases between them. The germline V gene encodes CDR1 DFQATT and CDR2 SNEGSKA (reference sequence). This CDR3 is 13 amino acids long. CDR3 amino acids: CSASHSGVDTQYF. CDR3 sequence (DNA): TGCAGTGCTAGCCACAGTGGGGTAGATACGCAGTATTTT.

Points on this clonotype: Mismatch with germline at one junction end may stem from a read error. This rearrangement joins TRBV20-1 to TRBJ2-5; weak D call: TRBD2 (6 bases). This CDR3 is 11 amino acids long. Germline V gives CDR1 DFQATT, CDR2 SNEGSKA (reference sequence). CDR3 coding DNA: TGCAGTGCTAGGGATTTAGCGGATATACACTTC. Residues: CSARDLADIHF.

V is TRBV20-1 and J is TRBJ2-2, with 7 bases that match TRBD1. J lost 2 bases, V lost 5 bases, and 8 bases had no gene match. Looked up from germline, CDR1 is DFQATT and CDR2 is SNEGSKA (reference sequence). This CDR3 has 15 residues. The CDR3 DNA reads as TGCAGTGCTGCTACAGGGGCGCTTAACACCGGGGAGCTGTTTTTT. This translates into CSAATGALNTGELFF.

The chain is built from TRBV20-1 and TRBJ1-1, with D possibly being TRBD1 (5 bases). V was cut by 1 base and J by 1 base, with 10 bases left in between. Germline lookup yields CDR1 DFQATT and CDR2 SNEGSKA (reference sequence). CDR3 length: 14 amino acids. The CDR3 region has the DNA TGCAGTGCTAGAGCGGGGCACTCGAACACTGAAGCTTTCTTT. It is translated as CSARAGHSNTEAFF.

The chain recombines TRBV27 with TRBJ2-1; 8 bases match TRBD2. The germline CDR1 and CDR2 sequences are MNHEY and SMNVEV (reference sequence). The CDR3 is 14 residues long. After removal of 6 bases from V and 6 bases from J, the junction contained 7 bases not matched to a gene. The CDR3 DNA reads TGTGCCAGCAGCCCTAGCGGGCGTATCAATGAGCAGTTCTTC. Encoded protein: CASSPSGRINEQFF.

This clonotype was found many times. This chain uses TRBV6-2 or TRBV6-3 with TRBJ2-3; maybe TRBD2 (5 bases). From germline, CDR1 is MNHEY and CDR2 SVGEGT. The V end lost 6 bases, the J end lost 4 bases, and 8 bases lay between the germline ends. The CDR3 runs to 12 residues. CDR3 nucleotide sequence: TGTGCCAGCAGGGGAGTCCCAGATACGCAGTATTTT. It specifies CASRGVPDTQYF.

This clonotype was picked up many times. This chain links TRBV5-8 with TRBJ1-6; tentative D call: TRBD1 (5 bases). V lost 4 bases to trimming and J lost 10 bases, with 15 bases between them. Germline CDR1 is SGHTS and CDR2 is YDEGEE. The CDR3 is 14 residues long. CDR3 sequence: CASSRFSGRSPLHF. The CDR3 nucleotides are TGTGCCAGCAGCCGATTTTCGGGGCGATCACCCCTCCACTTT.

This clonotype was recorded a few times. The rearrangement uses TRBV18 and TRBJ2-1; D unclear. Trimming took 8 bases from V and 4 from J, leaving 9 bases between them. Germline loops: CDR1 KGHSH, CDR2 LQKENI. The CDR3 covers 12 residues. The CDR3 nucleotides read TGTGCCAGCGCATCGATATACAATGAGCAGTTCTTC. Residues: CASASIYNEQFF.

There are a few counts of this clonotype. This rearrangement joins TRBV30 to TRBJ2-1; D may correspond to TRBD1 or TRBD2 (6 bases each). CDR3 length equals 12 residues. CDR1 GTSNPN and CDR2 SVGIG come from the germline V gene (reference sequence). V shed 3 bases and J shed 12 bases, with 15 bases lying between them. The CDR3 spells CAWSPGGGTQFF. DNA of the CDR3: TGTGCCTGGAGCCCCGGGGGCGGGACGCAGTTCTTC.

This clonotype came up many times. This chain links TRBV18 with TRBJ2-7, with 7 nucleotides matching TRBD1. Germline V gives CDR1 KGHSH, CDR2 LQKENI. The CDR3 extends over 15 amino acids. Trimming took 0 bases from V and 6 from J; bases not matched to a gene: 8. The CDR3 loop reads CASSPPTGYPSEQYF. CDR3 DNA: TGTGCCAGCTCACCACCGACAGGGTATCCCTCCGAGCAGTACTTC.